The clone carrying this TCR beta chain showed up just a few times. What it binds is unknown. For the library, individual cDNA molecules each received unique molecular identifiers. TCRdb re-analysed the RACE reads in MiXCR, keeping a single row per CDR3 protein. The sample records 40,000 or so distinct CDR3 sequences, approximately 3.6% being singletons. This record comes from a study of human T cells and chemical hapten exposure. Study-wide points: TCRs at a frequency above 1 in 1000 stayed unchanged with DPC sensitization. As the donors had alopecia, their immune response may differ from healthy people's.

Trimming took off 1 base at V and 11 bases at J, with 9 bases between the two ends. Per the germline V gene, CDR1 is SGHRS and CDR2 is YFSETQ. The CDR3 length is 11 residues. As to time point: patch test 1, 2 weeks after DPC sensitization. Specified treatment: therapeutic diphenylcyclopropenone sensitization with weekly scalp DPC. Researchers extracted total RNA from unfractionated whole blood. Sample donors consisted of patients with alopecia, aged 18 to 70 years, who were suitable for DPC. This TCR was sampled from a man in his forties or fifties with alopecia areata. Some clones in this sample may be carry-over from other donors' samples. J is TRBJ1-1 and V is TRBV5-1; a weak D match, TRBD1 (5 bases). The sequencing here drew on whole blood, taken in connection with sensitization to the hapten diphenylcyclopropenone (DPC). The CDR3, as DNA: TGCGCCAGCAGCTTGCTGGGACTCGCTTTCTTT. The encoded protein is CASSLLGLAFF.